Shown below are 9 T cell receptor beta chains from a single sample sequenced in a study of blood T cells in healthy people across ages. A second PCR, run for about 7 to 12 cycles, used a sample-barcoded 5' primer plus a J-beta primer mix. TCRdb analysed the 5' RACE reads with MiXCR anew, one entry per CDR3 protein. The sample records 750,000 to 950,000 distinct CDR3 sequences, approximately 55% being singletons. Sequencing was performed on blood. These receptors were obtained from a man older than 75 in good health.

The chain uses TRBV29-1 and TRBJ2-3; 10 bases are a match to TRBD1. This CDR3 is built from 14 residues. Germline-derived CDR1 and CDR2 are SQVTM and ANQGSEA. Unmatched junction bases numbered 5, after V lost 6 bases and J lost 2 bases. CDR3 nucleotide sequence: TGCAGCGTCCTGGGACAGGGGAACACAGATACGCAGTATTTT. Residues: CSVLGQGNTDTQYF.

CDR3 coding DNA: TGCAGCGTTGAAGAAGATATGGGGAGTGAGCAGTTCTTC. This gives the protein CSVEEDMGSEQFF. The rearrangement joins TRBV29-1 to TRBJ2-1; possible D gene TRBD2, 5 bases. The CDR3 runs 13 residues. The V and J ends lost 0 bases and 9 bases respectively, with 12 bases between them. Germline CDR1 reads SQVTM; CDR2 reads ANQGSEA.

This chain joins TRBV4-1 and TRBJ2-5; no clear D gene. V was cut by 7 bases and J by 11 bases, with 20 bases left in between. CDR3 length: 13 amino acids. The germline V gene has CDR1 MGHRA and CDR2 YSYEKL. The CDR3 region has the DNA TGCGCCAGCACCTCCCCCGGAAGGGAAGAGCAGTACTTC. Translated, it gives CASTSPGREEQYF.

The chain joins TRBV24-1 to TRBJ2-4; 11 bases line up with TRBD2. The CDR3 sequence is 16 residues long. The V and J ends lost 4 bases and 13 bases, in that order; junction bases with no gene match: 14. In germline, CDR1 is KGHDR, CDR2 SFDVKD. The CDR3 protein is CATSETLAGGVNEQYF. The CDR3 DNA reads as TGTGCCACCAGTGAGACCCTAGCGGGAGGTGTGAATGAGCAGTACTTC.

The chain has TRBV11-1 and TRBJ2-6; maybe TRBD1 (5 bases). Germline CDR1 SGHAT, CDR2 FQDESV (reference sequence). The length of the CDR3 is 15 residues. Trimming took off 5 bases at V and 4 bases at J, with 12 bases between the two ends. The CDR3 DNA follows: TGTGCCAGCAGCGCCAGGGCCCCCGGGGCCAACGTCCTGACTTTC. Amino acid sequence: CASSARAPGANVLTF.

This clonotype was detected a few times. The chain is built from TRBV11-2 and TRBJ2-3; 9 nucleotides align to TRBD2. The CDR3 contains 15 residues. The V gene's germline CDR1 is SGHAT and CDR2 FQNNGV. V was clipped by 6 bases and J by 5 bases; unmatched bases: 9. The CDR3 DNA is TGTGCCAGCAGAACGACTAGCGGAGCAGGAGATACGCAGTATTTT. Translation gives CASRTTSGAGDTQYF.

This clonotype turned up a few times. This chain joins TRBV7-2 and TRBJ2-3; 8 nucleotides agree with TRBD2. Germline V gene data show CDR1 as SGHTA and CDR2 as FQGNSA. The junction had 5 bases not matched to a gene; V was cut back by 2 bases and J by 4 bases. There are 15 residues in the CDR3. In nucleotides, the CDR3 is TGTGCCAGCAGCTTATCAGCGGGAGCCCCAGATACGCAGTATTTT. Translating gives CASSLSAGAPDTQYF.

The chain links TRBV2 to TRBJ2-1; D gene unclear. The CDR3 is made up of 13 amino acids. Trimming left V 5 bases short and J 10 bases short, with 15 bases between. The germline CDR1 and CDR2 sequences are SNHLY and FYNNEI. The DNA of the CDR3 is TGTGCCAGCAGTCCGATTAGGGCGGCAGAGCAGTTCTTC. This codes for CASSPIRAAEQFF.

The chain employs TRBV9 and TRBJ2-7; 13 bases line up with TRBD2. J was trimmed by 7 bases and V by 3 bases; bases with no gene match: 7. The CDR3 spans 15 residues. CDR1 SGDLS and CDR2 YYNGEE come from the germline V gene. CDR3 DNA sequence: TGTGCCAGCAGCGGGAGGACTAGCGGGAGTGAAGAGCAGTACTTC. Its protein is CASSGRTSGSEEQYF.